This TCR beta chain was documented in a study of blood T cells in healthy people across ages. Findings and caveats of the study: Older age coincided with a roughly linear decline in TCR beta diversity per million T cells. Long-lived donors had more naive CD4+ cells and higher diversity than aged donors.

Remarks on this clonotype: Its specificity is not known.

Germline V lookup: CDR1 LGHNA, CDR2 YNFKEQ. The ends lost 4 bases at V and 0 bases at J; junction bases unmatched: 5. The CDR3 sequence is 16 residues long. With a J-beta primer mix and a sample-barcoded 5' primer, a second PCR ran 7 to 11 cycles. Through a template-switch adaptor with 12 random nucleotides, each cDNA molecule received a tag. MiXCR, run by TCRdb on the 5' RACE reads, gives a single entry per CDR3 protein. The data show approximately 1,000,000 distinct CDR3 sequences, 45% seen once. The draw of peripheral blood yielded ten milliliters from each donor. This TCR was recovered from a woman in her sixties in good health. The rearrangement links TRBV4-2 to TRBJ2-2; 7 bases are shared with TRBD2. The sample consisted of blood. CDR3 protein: CASSRAGTTNTGELFF. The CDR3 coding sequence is TGTGCCAGCAGCCGAGCCGGGACTACGAACACCGGGGAGCTGTTTTTT.